The present T cell receptor (beta chain) was sequenced within a study of blood T cell repertoires in COVID-19. About the study: Italy, Spain and the United States were the sources of the convalescent and acute COVID-19 samples. The analysed material was cDNA or gDNA that came from T cells, B-cell-depleted T cells, or PBMCs.

V lost 3 bases and J lost 8; bases outside the gene matches: 5. Germline-derived CDR1 and CDR2 are KGHSH and LQKENI. The length of the CDR3 is 15 residues. The authors' processing: Amplification with reference gene primers provided the estimates of nucleated cell counts. TCRdb keeps only in-frame clones here, not all; method: immunoSEQ multiplex PCR. The V and J calls and clone size are taken from that table; D and trimming were inferred from the DNA. The sample contains some 66,000 clones, 70% to 80% of which appear only once. Sample: peripheral blood. The source is an elderly woman with acute or convalescent COVID-19. The gene calls are TRBV18 and TRBJ1-4; TRBD1 aligns across 11 bases. CDR3 amino acids: CASSPARDRGEKLFF. CDR3 coding DNA: TGTGCCAGCTCACCCGCCCGGGACAGGGGGGAAAAACTGTTTTTT. The whole variable domain, remainder taken from reference TRBV18 and TRBJ1-4, is NAGVMQNPRHLVRRRGQEARLRCSPMKGHSHVYWYRQLPEEGLKFMVYLQKENIIDESGMPKERFSAEFPKEGPSILRIQQVVRGDSAAYFCASSPARDRGEKLFFGSGTQLSVL.